The rows below give T cell receptor beta chains drawn from one sample of a study of human T cells and chemical hapten exposure. In TCRdb, the RACE reads were re-called with MiXCR into one record per CDR3 protein. The sample includes 35,000 to 55,000 distinct CDR3 sequences, 3.7% seen only once; the top ten take about 6%. The specimen sequenced was whole blood. The receptor source for this set is a human donor in good health. Some clones in this sample may be carry-over from other donors' samples. The CDR3 runs from the conserved cysteine through the conserved F or W. The D gene is left open where the match is weak. Size tells how often a clone was seen (once, few, many) or the class of an expanded clone, and some rows leave it out.

TRBJ1-4 TRBV30 NA NA CAWSVMHNEKLFF TGTGCCTGGAGTGTAATGCATAATGAAAAACTGTTTTTT
TRBJ2-1 TRBV24-1 NA NA CATSALGPKSSYNEQFF TGTGCCACCAGTGCCCTGGGACCCAAGAGCTCCTACAATGAGCAGTTCTTC
TRBJ2-2 TRBV14 many TRBD1 CASSQDRDRTITGELFF TGTGCCAGCAGCCAAGATCGGGACAGGACTATCACCGGGGAGCTGTTTTTT
TRBJ2-7 TRBV4-2 many NA CASSQDHPGFMHEQYF TGTGCCAGCAGCCAAGATCACCCGGGCTTCATGCACGAGCAGTACTTC
TRBJ1-4 TRBV28 few TRBD1 CASSLSQGARGEKLFF TGTGCCAGCAGTTTATCCCAGGGGGCGCGAGGTGAAAAACTGTTTTTT
TRBJ1-2 TRBV28 NA NA CASKKGRAGGYTF TGTGCCAGCAAGAAAGGCAGGGCCGGGGGCTACACCTTC
TRBJ1-5 TRBV24-1 many NA CATSGQGNQPQHF TGTGCCACCAGTGGACAGGGCAATCAGCCCCAGCATTTT
TRBJ2-1 TRBV6-4 many TRBD2 CASSDSHGTSDNNEQFF TGTGCCAGCAGTGACTCACACGGGACTAGCGACAACAATGAGCAGTTCTTC
TRBJ2-1 TRBV28 few NA CASSLYIIRSGSYNEQFF TGTGCCAGCAGTCTCTACATAATCCGCTCGGGCTCCTACAATGAGCAGTTCTTC
TRBJ1-1 TRBV9 many NA CASSVARQGGTEAFF TGTGCCAGCAGCGTAGCAAGGCAGGGTGGCACTGAAGCTTTCTTT
TRBJ2-5 TRBV7-2 many TRBD1 CASSLDRGRETQYF TGTGCCAGCAGCTTAGACAGGGGGCGAGAGACCCAGTACTTC
TRBJ2-7 TRBV5-5 many NA CASSLDPVKYF TGTGCCAGCAGCTTGGACCCGGTTAAGTACTTC
TRBJ2-7 TRBV7-2 many NA CASSFEVGNEQYF TGTGCCAGCAGCTTCGAAGTAGGGAACGAGCAGTACTTC
TRBJ2-1 TRBV10-3 many TRBD2 CAISGPTSGSSYEQFF TGTGCCATCAGTGGACCGACTAGCGGGAGTAGCTATGAGCAGTTCTTC
TRBJ2-7 TRBV27 NA TRBD1 CASSSTGGTYEQYF TGTGCCAGCAGTTCTACAGGGGGTACCTACGAGCAGTACTTC
TRBJ2-7 TRBV10-3 many NA CAISEIGVEQYF TGTGCCATCAGTGAGATCGGGGTCGAGCAGTACTTC
TRBJ2-7 TRBV7-9 few TRBD2 CASSLAILPGGPHEQYF TGTGCCAGCAGCTTAGCAATTCTGCCGGGAGGACCACACGAGCAGTACTTC
TRBJ1-2 TRBV5-4 many NA CASSGMDRRHHRYTF TGTGCCAGCAGCGGGATGGACCGACGCCACCACCGCTACACCTTC
TRBJ2-1 TRBV4-2 many TRBD2 CASSQETGGTDEQFF TGTGCCAGCAGCCAAGAAACGGGAGGGACGGATGAGCAGTTCTTC
TRBJ2-3 TRBV6-1 many TRBD2 CASSALAGATDTQYF TGTGCCAGCAGTGCGTTAGCGGGAGCCACAGATACGCAGTATTTT
TRBJ2-3 TRBV6-5 few NA CASSYRGFGTDTQYF TGTGCCAGCAGTTACCGGGGATTTGGGACAGATACGCAGTATTTT
TRBJ1-1 TRBV6-5 NA NA CASSYFPGKNTEAFF TGTGCCAGCAGTTACTTCCCGGGGAAAAACACTGAAGCTTTCTTT
TRBJ2-7 TRBV28 many TRBD1 CASSLGQIYEQYF TGTGCCAGCAGTCTGGGACAGATCTACGAGCAGTACTTC
TRBJ1-2 TRBV5-1 few TRBD1 CASSNGDSKTVFYGYTF TGCGCCAGCAGCAATGGGGACAGCAAGACCGTCTTCTATGGCTACACCTTC
TRBJ2-1 TRBV7-2 few NA CASSARRNEQFF TGTGCCAGCAGCGCGCGCAGGAATGAGCAGTTCTTC
TRBJ2-3 TRBV12-3/TRBV12-4 many TRBD2 CASGAASGHTSTDTQYF TGTGCCAGTGGCGCGGCTAGCGGGCACACTAGCACAGATACGCAGTATTTT
TRBJ2-1 TRBV29-1 many NA CSADPGVVDEQFF TGCAGCGCCGACCCAGGGGTGGTGGATGAGCAGTTCTTC
TRBJ1-1 TRBV28 many NA CASSFMGNTEAFF TGTGCCAGCAGTTTTATGGGGAACACTGAAGCTTTCTTT
TRBJ1-2 TRBV29-1 few NA CSVPPKAASYGYTF TGCAGCGTTCCACCCAAGGCGGCTAGCTATGGCTACACCTTC